A selection of T cell receptor beta chains follows, all from one sample in a study of OX40 agonist ivuxolimab in advanced cancers. Using immunoSEQ multiplex PCR, the repertoire was profiled, and TCRdb retains in-frame clones only, with some absent. This sample has tens of thousands of clones, with roughly 77% found just once. Sequences were derived from CD4+ or CD8+ T cells sorted from blood, sampled in a trial of the OX40 agonist ivuxolimab. These receptors all come from an adult with an advanced solid tumor such as melanoma, head and neck, liver or kidney cancer. CDR3s include the opening cysteine and the closing phenylalanine or tryptophan. Each record gives: CDR3 DNA, CDR3 protein, clone size, J gene, D gene, V gene. The D gene is left open where the match is weak. Only some rows state a clone size, as once, few, many or a class for expanded clones.

TGCGCCAGCAGCCAAGCCGGGACAGGGAGGGAGACCCAGTACTTC | CASSQAGTGRETQYF | NA | TRBJ2-5 | TRBD1 | TRBV5-1
TGCGCCAGCAGCTTGGTCGGGGGGCCTGGCTACACCTTC | CASSLVGGPGYTF | NA | TRBJ1-2 | NA | TRBV5-1
TGTGCCAGCTCACCATCGGCCGGGGGCGGTGGGCAGCCCCAGCATTTT | CASSPSAGGGGQPQHF | NA | TRBJ1-5 | NA | TRBV18
TGTGCCAGCAGTGAGGAGAGGAGGGGGAAGTACTATGGCTACACCTTC | CASSEERRGKYYGYTF | NA | TRBJ1-2 | NA | TRBV6-1
TGTGCCAGCAGCTTGCAACAGCGGGGGGGCCAGAGAGATACGCAGTATTTT | CASSLQQRGGQRDTQYF | NA | TRBJ2-3 | TRBD2 | TRBV5-4
TGCACCAGCAGACCCGGGACTAGCGGGGGAGCCCTCACAGATACGCAGTATTTT | CTSRPGTSGGALTDTQYF | NA | TRBJ2-3 | NA | TRBV1
TGCGCCAGCAGCCCGGGGCCTAGCACAGATACGCAGTATTTT | CASSPGPSTDTQYF | NA | TRBJ2-3 | NA | TRBV5-1
TGTGCCAGCAGCTTAGGGACAGTTCAAGAGACCCAGTACTTC | CASSLGTVQETQYF | NA | TRBJ2-5 | TRBD1 | TRBV5-8
TGTGCCAGCAGTCGCGGGGACTTCACAGATACGCAGTATTTT | CASSRGDFTDTQYF | NA | TRBJ2-3 | NA | TRBV7-9
TGTGCCAGCAGTCACAGGGGTAATCAGCCCCAGCATTTT | CASSHRGNQPQHF | NA | TRBJ1-5 | TRBD1 | TRBV6-1
TGTGCCAGCTTTGGGACAGGGGGGTGGGCTGAAAAACTGTTTTTT | CASFGTGGWAEKLFF | NA | TRBJ1-4 | TRBD1 | TRBV2
TGTGCCAGCAGCGTTAATCGACAGACTGAAGCTTTCTTT | CASSVNRQTEAFF | NA | TRBJ1-1 | NA | TRBV7-3
TGTGCCATCAGTGAGACGGGGGCGGCGGACTATGGCTACACCTTC | CAISETGAADYGYTF | NA | TRBJ1-2 | NA | TRBV10-3
TGTGCCAGCAGCCCCGGGCCCGACTATGGCTACACCTTC | CASSPGPDYGYTF | once | TRBJ1-2 | NA | TRBV5-4
TGTGCCAGCAGTGAATCCCCACCACCCCAGCATTTT | CASSESPPPQHF | NA | TRBJ1-5 | NA | TRBV6-1
TGTGCCAGCAAGCCCACCTCTGGGGCCGAGCAGTACTTC | CASKPTSGAEQYF | NA | TRBJ2-7 | NA | TRBV2
TGTGCCAGCAGCTTGGGGGACAACTACAATGAGCAGTTCTTC | CASSLGDNYNEQFF | once | TRBJ2-1 | NA | TRBV5-6
TGTGCCAGCAGCTTGTATTCCCAACCCAATCAGCCCCAGCATTTT | CASSLYSQPNQPQHF | NA | TRBJ1-5 | NA | TRBV5-4
TGTGCCAGCACTAGCGGGGCCCCAGATACGCAGTATTTT | CASTSGAPDTQYF | NA | TRBJ2-3 | TRBD2 | TRBV6-1
TGTGCCAGCAGTGAGGTGCAGGGAGGGTTTGAAAAACTGTTTTTT | CASSEVQGGFEKLFF | NA | TRBJ1-4 | NA | TRBV6-1
TGTGCCAGCAGCTTTGGTAGCGGGGTTGGGGACTACGAGCAGTACTTC | CASSFGSGVGDYEQYF | NA | TRBJ2-7 | TRBD2 | TRBV7-6
TGTGCCAGCAGCCCCATATGGGTACCCTCCTACGAGCAGTACTTC | CASSPIWVPSYEQYF | NA | TRBJ2-7 | NA | TRBV7-9
TGTGCCAGCAGCGAGAACAGGGGACGTAATTCACCCCTCCACTTT | CASSENRGRNSPLHF | NA | TRBJ1-6 | TRBD1 | TRBV7-9
TGTGCCAGCAGCGTGGGGACTAGCGGGGCCTACGAGCAGTACTTC | CASSVGTSGAYEQYF | NA | TRBJ2-7 | TRBD2 | TRBV9
TGTGCCAGCAGCTTAAAGGGGACAGGATTCATGAACACTGAAGCTTTCTTT | CASSLKGTGFMNTEAFF | NA | TRBJ1-1 | TRBD1 | TRBV7-3
TGTGCCAGTAGTGCCCGGGACCGGTACAATGAGCAGTTCTTC | CASSARDRYNEQFF | few | TRBJ2-1 | NA | TRBV19
TGTGCCAGCAGCTTCCAAAGGGGGCGCGAAGAGACCCAGTACTTC | CASSFQRGREETQYF | NA | TRBJ2-5 | TRBD1 | TRBV7-7
TGTGCCAGCAGACTCAGACAGGGCAATCAGCCCCAGCATTTT | CASRLRQGNQPQHF | few | TRBJ1-5 | NA | TRBV6-1
TGCGCCAGCAGCCCTGACAGGGGGGCTAGCGGGGGACCAGATACGCAGTATTTT | CASSPDRGASGGPDTQYF | NA | TRBJ2-3 | NA | TRBV5-1
TGTGCCAGCAGATCTAGCGGGGGGGCCGGTAGCAATGAGCAGTTCTTC | CASRSSGGAGSNEQFF | once | TRBJ2-1 | TRBD2 | TRBV13
TGTGCCAGCAGCCCCTTGTATGGTGAAAAACTGTTTTTT | CASSPLYGEKLFF | NA | TRBJ1-4 | NA | TRBV11-3
TGTGCCAGCAAGGGGGCAGGGGACCAGCCCCAGCATTTT | CASKGAGDQPQHF | NA | TRBJ1-5 | TRBD1 | TRBV11-3
TGTGCCAGCAGCCGATTAGGGGACAGATCCTACGAGCAGTACTTC | CASSRLGDRSYEQYF | NA | TRBJ2-7 | TRBD1 | TRBV7-9
TGTGCCAGCAGTTCTCGTGACAGGGCTGCCTATGGCTACACCTTC | CASSSRDRAAYGYTF | NA | TRBJ1-2 | TRBD1 | TRBV2
TGCGCCAGCAGCTGGACAGGGGTTAGCTCTGGAAACACCATATATTTT | CASSWTGVSSGNTIYF | once | TRBJ1-3 | TRBD1 | TRBV5-1
TGCGCCAGCAGTGGGCCGGGACAGGGTTTTGAATCCCAGCATTTT | CASSGPGQGFESQHF | NA | TRBJ1-5 | TRBD1 | TRBV10-2
TGTGCCAGCAGTGTATCACAGGGGGTCGAGACCCAGTACTTC | CASSVSQGVETQYF | NA | TRBJ2-5 | TRBD1 | TRBV6-1
TGTGCCAGCATGGCAGCGGGATCCTATGGCTACACCTTC | CASMAAGSYGYTF | NA | TRBJ1-2 | NA | TRBV27
TGTGCCAGCTTGTGGCGAGGGGAAGAGACCCAGTACTTC | CASLWRGEETQYF | NA | TRBJ2-5 | NA | TRBV6-1
TGTGCCAGCAACCGGGACATTTTGAACACTGAAGCTTTCTTT | CASNRDILNTEAFF | NA | TRBJ1-1 | NA | TRBV6-5
TGTGCCAGCAGTCCCCTGGGAGGGGGCGATCAGCCCCAGCATTTT | CASSPLGGGDQPQHF | NA | TRBJ1-5 | TRBD1 | TRBV27
TGTGCCAGCAGCCTGACAAGTTATAATTCACCCCTCCACTTT | CASSLTSYNSPLHF | NA | TRBJ1-6 | NA | TRBV7-2
TGTGCCAGCTCACCTTCTCGGGGCCGAGAACTGTTTTTT | CASSPSRGRELFF | NA | TRBJ1-4 | NA | TRBV18
TGCGCCAGCAGTGAATCGCGCGGGGGAGGCGGGGAGCTGTTTTTT | CASSESRGGGGELFF | NA | TRBJ2-2 | TRBD2 | TRBV10-1
TGTGCCAGCAGCACACCCGGGACAGGGGTGGGAACTTACGAGCAGTACTTC | CASSTPGTGVGTYEQYF | NA | TRBJ2-7 | TRBD1 | TRBV5-4
TGCAGCGTCCGCAGGGCAGGGAAAGAGGGCTACACCTTC | CSVRRAGKEGYTF | few | TRBJ1-2 | NA | TRBV29-1
TGCGCCAGCAGTGAGGGTCTAGCGGGGGAAGAGACCCAGTACTTC | CASSEGLAGEETQYF | NA | TRBJ2-5 | TRBD2 | TRBV10-1
TGTGCCAGCGCAAGCGGGGGAGGACAAGAGACCCAGTACTTC | CASASGGGQETQYF | NA | TRBJ2-5 | TRBD2 | TRBV7-7
TGTGCCAGCAGTCGAACGGGGGGCGTCTACAATGAGCAGTTCTTC | CASSRTGGVYNEQFF | NA | TRBJ2-1 | NA | TRBV11-3